A single sample is the source of the 24 T cell receptor beta chains below, sequenced in a study of T-cell reconstitution after alpha-beta-depleted transplantation in children. Preparation of the TCRbeta library involved a method that used unique molecular identifiers. TCRdb re-analysed the PCR reads in MiXCR, keeping a single row per CDR3 protein. This sample has about 200,000 distinct CDR3 sequences, with 6.3% found just once. Sequencing used PBMCs, obtained before TCRalphabeta/CD19-depleted stem cell transplant. These receptors all stem from a girl under three years old with combined immunodeficiency, due to receive a stem cell transplant.

This clonotype was seen repeatedly, ten times or more. CDR3 sequence reads: CASTQGLFTDTQYF. CDR3 bases: TGTGCCAGCACCCAGGGACTATTCACAGATACGCAGTATTTT. The chain is built from TRBV28 and TRBJ2-3; 7 positions match TRBD2. The CDR3 contains 14 residues. Germline trimming cut 7 bases from V and 2 bases from J; bases unmatched to any gene: 6. The V gene's germline CDR1 is MDHEN and CDR2 SYDVKM.

This clonotype was counted many times. The chain uses TRBV29-1 and TRBJ2-7; 7 bases match TRBD1. CDR1 is SQVTM and CDR2 is ANQGSEA in the germline V gene. This CDR3 is 13 amino acids long. This chain's CDR3 is CSILGQSTYEQYF. The CDR3, as DNA: TGCAGTATCCTGGGACAGTCGACCTACGAGCAGTACTTC.

This clonotype was seen ten or more times. The rearrangement joins TRBV29-1 to TRBJ2-1; the match to TRBD2 covers 11 bases. This CDR3 is 17 amino acids long. The germline V gene encodes CDR1 SQVTM and CDR2 ANQGSEA. Germline trimming cut 4 bases from V and 0 bases from J; bases unmatched to any gene: 8. The CDR3 loop reads CSVAGLAGLSSYNEQFF. CDR3 DNA: TGCAGCGTTGCTGGACTAGCGGGCTTGAGCTCCTACAATGAGCAGTTCTTC.

This clonotype was counted at least ten times. The chain recombines TRBV27 with TRBJ2-2, with 12 bases matching TRBD2. The ends lost 3 bases at V and 1 base at J; junction bases unmatched: 6. The CDR3 is 18 residues long. The germline V gene has CDR1 MNHEY and CDR2 SMNVEV (reference sequence). The CDR3 DNA follows: TGTGCCAGCAGTTTCGGCCGACTAGCGGGGGAGAACACCGGGGAGCTGTTTTTT. Translated: CASSFGRLAGENTGELFF.

This clonotype was counted only a few times. The CDR3 nucleotides are TGTGCCACCAGTGATGGAGGGTTAACCACTGAAGCTTTCTTT. Residues: CATSDGGLTTEAFF. The gene calls are TRBV24-1 and TRBJ1-1; D remains ambiguous. V lost 3 bases, J lost 4 bases, and 11 bases lay in between. The CDR3 runs 14 residues. In germline, CDR1 is KGHDR, CDR2 SFDVKD.

Many counts were recorded for this clonotype. This CDR3 is CAWSVPSRGRDEQYF. The CDR3 DNA is TGTGCCTGGAGTGTACCCTCCAGGGGCCGGGACGAGCAGTACTTC. The V call is TRBV30, the J call TRBJ2-7; D is perhaps TRBD1 (6 bases). CDR3 size: 15 residues. Trimming shortened V by 0 bases and J by 5 bases, and 17 bases separated the two germline ends. Per germline, CDR1 GTSNPN and CDR2 SVGIG (reference sequence).

The chain joins TRBV5-1 to TRBJ2-7; TRBD2 matches at 14 bases. Germline V CDR1 and CDR2: SGHRS, YFSETQ. The CDR3 consists of 17 residues. V was pared by 0 bases and J by 6 bases, with 8 bases of the junction left unmatched. The CDR3 region is CASSLEWTSGGYLEQYF. The CDR3 bases are TGCGCCAGCAGCTTGGAATGGACTAGCGGGGGGTATCTCGAGCAGTACTTC.

This clonotype was found many times. V and J are TRBV6-2 or TRBV6-3 and TRBJ2-7, with 9 bases that match TRBD1. Germline V lookup: CDR1 MNHEY, CDR2 SVGEGT. The CDR3 totals 18 residues. With V trimmed by 5 bases and J by 3 bases, 17 bases remained unmatched. The CDR3 coding sequence is TGTGCCAGCAGTCAAGAAAAGATAACAGGGGGCGCTAACTACGAGCAGTACTTC. As protein: CASSQEKITGGANYEQYF.

This clonotype was seen repeatedly, ten times or more. The chain carries TRBV6-4 and TRBJ2-2; no definite D call. CDR3 length: 14 amino acids. V lost 0 bases to trimming and J lost 7 bases, with 9 bases between them. The germline CDR1 and CDR2 sequences are MRHNA and SNTAGT. The CDR3 protein is CASSDSGWGGELFF. CDR3 DNA sequence: TGTGCCAGCAGTGACTCCGGATGGGGCGGGGAGCTGTTTTTT.

This clonotype counts as large (0.1 to 1%). J is TRBJ2-7 and V is TRBV6-2 or TRBV6-3, with a tentative D call TRBD1 (5 bases). Trimming shortened V by 4 bases and J by 5 bases, and 9 bases separated the two germline ends. The germline gives CDR1 MNHEY, CDR2 SVGEGT. The CDR3 spans 12 residues. CDR3 in amino acids: CASSFIGDEQYF. The CDR3 DNA follows: TGTGCCAGCAGTTTCATAGGGGACGAGCAGTACTTC.

This clonotype was seen at least ten times. The V and J genes are TRBV5-1 and TRBJ2-5; the D gene is possibly TRBD1 (5 bases). V was cut by 2 bases and J by 5 bases, with 13 bases left in between. The germline gives CDR1 SGHRS, CDR2 YFSETQ. The CDR3 consists of 14 residues. The DNA of the CDR3 is TGCGCCAGCAGCTTTGGGCAGGGAAGGGAGACCCAGTACTTC. It specifies CASSFGQGRETQYF. The full variable domain, in which reference TRBV5-1 and TRBJ2-5 provide the parts outside the CDR3, is KAGVTQTPRYLIKTRGQQVTLSCSPISGHRSVSWYQQTPGQGLQFLFEYFSETQRNKGNFPGRFSGRQFSNSRSEMNVSTLELGDSALYLCASSFGQGRETQYFGPGTRLLVL.

V is TRBV30 and J is TRBJ2-7; a weak D match, TRBD2 (6 bases). This CDR3 region has 14 residues. Germline CDR1 is GTSNPN and CDR2 is SVGIG (reference sequence). V lost 4 bases to trimming and J lost 2 bases, with 15 bases between them. Here the CDR3 reads CAWTGTERAYEQYF. As DNA, the CDR3 is TGTGCCTGGACCGGGACCGAGCGGGCCTACGAGCAGTACTTC.

The table lists this clonotype with many counts. The V and J genes are TRBV13 and TRBJ2-7; 7 bases match TRBD2. The length of the CDR3 is 13 residues. The germline V gene encodes CDR1 PRHDT and CDR2 FYEKMQ (reference sequence). Trimming removed 4 bases from V and 6 bases from J; junction bases left unmatched: 6. The CDR3 reads CASSSGLVAEQYF. In DNA, the CDR3 is TGTGCCAGCAGCTCCGGACTAGTTGCCGAGCAGTACTTC. Full variable domain (remainder filled in from reference TRBV13 and TRBJ2-7): AAGVIQSPRHLIKEKRETATLKCYPIPRHDTVYWYQQGPGQDPQFLISFYEKMQSDKGSIPDRFSAQQFSDYHSELNMSSLELGDSALYFCASSSGLVAEQYFGPGTRLTVT.

This clonotype was recorded at least ten times. The chain is built from TRBV24-1 and TRBJ2-3; 10 nucleotides line up with TRBD2. Germline trimming cut 12 bases from V and 1 base from J; bases unmatched to any gene: 12. Germline CDR1 is KGHDR and CDR2 is SFDVKD. The CDR3 loop spans 16 amino acids. The CDR3 loop reads CAASSGGDRGTDTQYF. In DNA, the CDR3 is TGTGCCGCATCTAGCGGGGGAGACAGGGGCACAGATACGCAGTATTTT.

In this sample, this clonotype turned up many times. An end of the junction differs from the germline gene, which may be a read error. V is TRBV4-1 and J is TRBJ2-1; the match to TRBD2 covers 13 bases. Looked up from germline, CDR1 is MGHRA and CDR2 is YSYEKL. The CDR3 length is 14 residues. CDR3 in amino acids: CASSLQLAGGPELF. The CDR3 bases are TGCGCCAGCAGCCTCCAACTAGCGGGGGGGCCTGAGCTCTTC.

This clonotype has a count of ten or more. The chain employs TRBV28 and TRBJ2-3; no clear D gene. V was cut by 5 bases and J by 0 bases, with 6 bases left in between. The CDR3 is made up of 13 amino acids. Per germline, CDR1 MDHEN and CDR2 SYDVKM. The CDR3 sequence is CASSIPSTDTQYF. The CDR3 DNA is TGTGCCAGCAGTATTCCTAGCACAGATACGCAGTATTTT.

The sample holds many counts of this clonotype. The chain employs TRBV12-3 or TRBV12-4 and TRBJ2-7, with a tentative D call TRBD2 (5 bases). V shed 3 bases and J shed 3 bases, with 12 bases lying between them. The CDR3 extends over 14 amino acids. The CDR3 spells CASSLRLAHYEQYF. CDR3 nucleotide sequence: TGTGCCAGCAGTTTGCGGCTAGCCCACTACGAGCAGTACTTC.

This clonotype appeared many times. This chain connects TRBV7-2 to TRBJ2-7; a possible D gene is TRBD1 (6 bases). This CDR3 has 12 residues. Germline V gene lookup returns CDR1 SGHTA and CDR2 FQGNSA. Trimming took 8 bases from V and 0 from J, leaving 8 bases between them. CDR3: CASGDTSYEQYF. CDR3 nucleotides: TGTGCCAGCGGGGACACCTCCTACGAGCAGTACTTC.

This clonotype was recorded at least ten times. The chain joins TRBV4-1 to TRBJ2-7; 8 bases agree with TRBD1. The CDR3 runs 14 residues. Germline assignment: CDR1 MGHRA and CDR2 YSYEKL. V was pared by 3 bases and J by 5 bases, with 6 bases of the junction left unmatched. CDR3 bases: TGCGCCAGCAGCCACCTGACAGGGGTCGACGAGCAGTACTTC. Translated: CASSHLTGVDEQYF.

Ten or more counts support this clonotype. This rearrangement joins TRBV30 to TRBJ2-3; 11 bases line up with TRBD2. This CDR3 contains 14 residues. The germline V gene encodes CDR1 GTSNPN and CDR2 SVGIG (reference sequence). V shed 4 bases and J 3 bases; nucleotides not matched to a gene: 3. CDR3 DNA sequence: TGTGCCTGGAATAGCGGGGGGGAAACAGATACGCAGTATTTT. As protein: CAWNSGGETDTQYF.

This clonotype came up many times. V usage is TRBV7-2 and J usage is TRBJ2-7; 12 bases line up with TRBD2. In germline, CDR1 is SGHTA, CDR2 FQGNSA. With 6 bases clipped from V and 4 bases from J, the junction kept 10 bases outside the gene matches. There are 16 residues in the CDR3. In DNA form, the CDR3 reads TGTGCCAGCAGTTCTCGGACTAGCGGGATTGGGTACGAGCAGTACTTC. This codes for CASSSRTSGIGYEQYF.

This clonotype was counted between two and nine times. The chain combines TRBV15 with TRBJ1-1; 8 nucleotides match TRBD1. This CDR3 has 14 amino acids. Looked up from germline, CDR1 is LNHNV and CDR2 is YYDKDF (reference sequence). The V gene end was trimmed by 1 base and the J gene end by 11 bases; junction bases not matched to a gene: 9. The CDR3 sequence is CATSRGPDRAWAFF. The DNA for the CDR3 is TGTGCCACCAGCAGAGGCCCGGACAGGGCGTGGGCTTTCTTT.

This clonotype was recorded many times. The rearrangement joins TRBV20-1 to TRBJ2-3; 8 bases agree with TRBD2. The CDR3 spans 18 residues. In germline, CDR1 is DFQATT, CDR2 SNEGSKA (reference sequence). The trim removed 2 bases at V and 2 bases at J, leaving 15 bases unmatched. CDR3 amino acids: CSARPNAGSGGNTDTQYF. The CDR3 DNA is TGCAGTGCTAGACCTAACGCAGGGAGCGGGGGTAACACAGATACGCAGTATTTT.

This clonotype was counted many times. V gene TRBV7-2 combines with J gene TRBJ2-2, with 10 bases identical to TRBD1. CDR1 SGHTA and CDR2 FQGNSA come from the germline V gene. The CDR3 extends over 15 amino acids. The V gene end was trimmed by 5 bases and the J gene end by 4 bases; junction bases not matched to a gene: 4. The CDR3 DNA reads as TGTGCCAGCAGCCCCGACAGGGGGCGCACCGGGGAGCTGTTTTTT. It translates to CASSPDRGRTGELFF.